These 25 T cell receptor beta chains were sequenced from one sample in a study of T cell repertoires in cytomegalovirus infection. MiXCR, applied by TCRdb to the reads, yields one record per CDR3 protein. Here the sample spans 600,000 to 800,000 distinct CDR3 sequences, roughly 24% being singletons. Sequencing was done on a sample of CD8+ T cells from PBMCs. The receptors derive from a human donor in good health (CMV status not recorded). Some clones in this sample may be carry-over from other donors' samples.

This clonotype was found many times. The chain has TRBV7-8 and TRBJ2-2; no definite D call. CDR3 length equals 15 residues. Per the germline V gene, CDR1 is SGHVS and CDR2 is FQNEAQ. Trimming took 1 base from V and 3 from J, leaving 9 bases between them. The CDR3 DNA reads TGTGCCAGCAGCTTAGGCGGTTTGTACACCGGGGAGCTGTTTTTT. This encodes CASSLGGLYTGELFF.

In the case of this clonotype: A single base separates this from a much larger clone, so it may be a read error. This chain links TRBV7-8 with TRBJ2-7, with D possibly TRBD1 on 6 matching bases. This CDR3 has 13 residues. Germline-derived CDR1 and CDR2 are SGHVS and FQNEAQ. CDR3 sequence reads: CVSSPAGVHEQYF. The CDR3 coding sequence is TGTGTCAGCTCCCCGGCAGGGGTCCACGAGCAGTACTTC.

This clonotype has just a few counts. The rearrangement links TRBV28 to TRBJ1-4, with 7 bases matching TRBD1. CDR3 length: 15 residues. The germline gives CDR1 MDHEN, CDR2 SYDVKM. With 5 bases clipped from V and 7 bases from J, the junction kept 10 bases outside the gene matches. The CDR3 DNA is TGTGCCAGCAGTCCTCGCCAGGGGGTCGGTGAAAAACTGTTTTTT. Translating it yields CASSPRQGVGEKLFF.

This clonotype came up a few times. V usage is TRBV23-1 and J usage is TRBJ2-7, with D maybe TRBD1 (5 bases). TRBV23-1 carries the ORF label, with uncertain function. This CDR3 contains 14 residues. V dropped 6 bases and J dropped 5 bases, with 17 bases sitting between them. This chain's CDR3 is CASSLQAGPHEQYV. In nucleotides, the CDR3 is TGCGCCAGCAGCCTCCAGGCAGGGCCCCACGAGCAGTACGTC.

The chain's CDR3 is CASSSRGVSSYEQYF. The CDR3 DNA sequence: TGTGCCAGCAGCTCGAGGGGGGTGAGCTCCTACGAGCAGTACTTC. The chain is built from TRBV13 and TRBJ2-7; the D call may be TRBD1 or TRBD2 (6 bases each). This CDR3 is built from 15 residues. Germline CDR1 reads PRHDT; CDR2 reads FYEKMQ (reference sequence). V lost 4 bases and J lost 0, with 13 bases in between.

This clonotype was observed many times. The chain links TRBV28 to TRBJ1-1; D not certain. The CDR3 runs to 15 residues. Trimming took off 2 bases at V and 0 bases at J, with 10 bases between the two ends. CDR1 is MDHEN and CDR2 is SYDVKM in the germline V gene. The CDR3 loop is CASSLRQRMNTEAFF. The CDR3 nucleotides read TGTGCCAGCAGTTTAAGGCAGCGAATGAACACTGAAGCTTTCTTT.

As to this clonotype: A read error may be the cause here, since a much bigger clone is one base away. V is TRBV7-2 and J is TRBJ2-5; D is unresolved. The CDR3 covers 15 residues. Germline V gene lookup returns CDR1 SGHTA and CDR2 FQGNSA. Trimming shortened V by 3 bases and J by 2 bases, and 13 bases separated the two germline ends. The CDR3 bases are TGTGCCAGCAGCTTGTACGCACGGCTGCAAGAGACCCAGTACTTC. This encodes CASSLYARLQETQYF.

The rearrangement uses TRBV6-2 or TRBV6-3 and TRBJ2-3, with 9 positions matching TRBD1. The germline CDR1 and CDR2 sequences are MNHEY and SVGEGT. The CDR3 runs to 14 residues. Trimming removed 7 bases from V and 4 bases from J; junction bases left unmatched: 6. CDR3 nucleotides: TGTGCCAGCATGGACAGGGGAGGCCCAGATACGCAGTATTTT. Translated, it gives CASMDRGGPDTQYF.

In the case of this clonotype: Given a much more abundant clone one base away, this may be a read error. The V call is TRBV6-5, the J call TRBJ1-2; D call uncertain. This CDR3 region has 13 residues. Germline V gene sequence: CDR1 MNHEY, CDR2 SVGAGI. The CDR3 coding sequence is TGTGTCAGCACGTACGGACGGACTTATGGCTACACCTTC. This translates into CVSTYGRTYGYTF.

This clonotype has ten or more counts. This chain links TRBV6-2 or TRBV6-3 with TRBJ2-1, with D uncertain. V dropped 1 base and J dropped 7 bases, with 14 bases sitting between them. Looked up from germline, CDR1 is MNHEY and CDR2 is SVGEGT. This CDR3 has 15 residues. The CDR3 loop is CASSYYMEGLNEQFF. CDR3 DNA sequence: TGTGCCAGCAGTTACTATATGGAAGGCCTGAATGAGCAGTTCTTC.

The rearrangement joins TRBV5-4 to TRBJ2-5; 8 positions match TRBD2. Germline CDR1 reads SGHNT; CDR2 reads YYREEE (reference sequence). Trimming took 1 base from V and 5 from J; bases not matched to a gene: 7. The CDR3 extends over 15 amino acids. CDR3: CASSLMSGGEETQYF. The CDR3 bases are TGTGCCAGCAGCTTGATGAGCGGGGGCGAGGAGACCCAGTACTTC.

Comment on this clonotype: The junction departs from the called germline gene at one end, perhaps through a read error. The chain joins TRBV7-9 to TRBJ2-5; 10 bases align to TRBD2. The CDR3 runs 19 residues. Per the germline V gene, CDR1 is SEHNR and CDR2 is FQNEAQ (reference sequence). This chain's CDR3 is CASNLRERGGFGREETQYF. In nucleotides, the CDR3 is TGTGCCAGCAACTTAAGGGAGCGGGGGGGCTTCGGAAGGGAAGAGACCCAGTACTTC.

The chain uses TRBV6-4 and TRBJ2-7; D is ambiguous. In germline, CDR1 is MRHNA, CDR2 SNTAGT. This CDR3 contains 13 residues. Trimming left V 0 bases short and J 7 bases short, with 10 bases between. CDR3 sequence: CASSDSRVGEQYF. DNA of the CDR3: TGTGCCAGCAGTGACTCACGAGTGGGAGAGCAGTACTTC.

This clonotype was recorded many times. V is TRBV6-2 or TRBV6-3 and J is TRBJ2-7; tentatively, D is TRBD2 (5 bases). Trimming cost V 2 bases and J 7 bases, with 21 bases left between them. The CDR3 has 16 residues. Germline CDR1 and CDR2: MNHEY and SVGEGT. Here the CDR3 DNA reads TGTGCCAGCAGTTACGTCGGGGTCAGGCGGATTAATGAGCAGTACGTC. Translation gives CASSYVGVRRINEQYV.

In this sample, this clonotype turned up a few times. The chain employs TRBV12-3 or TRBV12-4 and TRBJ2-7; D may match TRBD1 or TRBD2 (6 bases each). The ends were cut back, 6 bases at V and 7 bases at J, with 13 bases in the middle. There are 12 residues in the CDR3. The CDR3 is CASRTGGLEQYF. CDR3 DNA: TGTGCCAGCAGAACTGGGGGGCTTGAGCAGTACTTC.

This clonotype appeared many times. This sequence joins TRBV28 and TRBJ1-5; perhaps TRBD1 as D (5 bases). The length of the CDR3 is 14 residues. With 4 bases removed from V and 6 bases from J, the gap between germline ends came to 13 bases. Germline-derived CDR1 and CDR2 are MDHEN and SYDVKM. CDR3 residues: CASSWLGGVQPQHF. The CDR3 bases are TGTGCCAGCAGTTGGCTCGGGGGGGTTCAGCCCCAGCATTTT.

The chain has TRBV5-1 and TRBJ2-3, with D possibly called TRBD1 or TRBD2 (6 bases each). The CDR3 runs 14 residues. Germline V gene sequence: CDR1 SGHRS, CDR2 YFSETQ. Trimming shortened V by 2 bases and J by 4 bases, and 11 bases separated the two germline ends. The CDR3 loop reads CASSFYREADTQYF. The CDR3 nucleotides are TGCGCCAGCAGCTTTTACAGGGAGGCAGATACGCAGTATTTT.

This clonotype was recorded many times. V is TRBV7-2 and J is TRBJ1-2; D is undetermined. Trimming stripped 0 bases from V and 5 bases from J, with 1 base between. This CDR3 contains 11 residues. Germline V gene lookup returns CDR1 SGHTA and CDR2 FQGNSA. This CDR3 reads CASSLAYGYTF. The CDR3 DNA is TGTGCCAGCAGCTTAGCATATGGCTACACCTTC.

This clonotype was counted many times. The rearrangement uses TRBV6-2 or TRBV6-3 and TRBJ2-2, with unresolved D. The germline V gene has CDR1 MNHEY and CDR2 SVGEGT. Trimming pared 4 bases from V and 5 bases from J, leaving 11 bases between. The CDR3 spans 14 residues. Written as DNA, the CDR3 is TGTGCCAGCAGTTCCTTTGTGCGTACCGGGGAGCTGTTTTTT. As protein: CASSSFVRTGELFF.

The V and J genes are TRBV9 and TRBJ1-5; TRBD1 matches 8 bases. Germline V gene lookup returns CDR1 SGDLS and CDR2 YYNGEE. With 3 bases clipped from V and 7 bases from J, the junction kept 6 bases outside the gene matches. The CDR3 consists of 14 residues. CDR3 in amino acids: CASSATTGVQPQHF. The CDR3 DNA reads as TGTGCCAGCAGCGCAACGACAGGGGTCCAGCCCCAGCATTTT.

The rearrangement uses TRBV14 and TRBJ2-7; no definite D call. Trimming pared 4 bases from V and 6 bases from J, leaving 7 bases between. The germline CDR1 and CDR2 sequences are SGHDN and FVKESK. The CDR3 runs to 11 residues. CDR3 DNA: TGTGCCAGCAGCCCCGCCGGCGAGCAGTACGTC. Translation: CASSPAGEQYV.

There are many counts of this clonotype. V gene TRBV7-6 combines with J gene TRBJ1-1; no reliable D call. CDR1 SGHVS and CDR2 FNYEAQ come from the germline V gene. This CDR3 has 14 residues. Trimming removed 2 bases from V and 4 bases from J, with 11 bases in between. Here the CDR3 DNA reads TGTGCCAGCAGCTTAACGGGATCCGGCACTGAAGCTTTCTTT. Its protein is CASSLTGSGTEAFF.

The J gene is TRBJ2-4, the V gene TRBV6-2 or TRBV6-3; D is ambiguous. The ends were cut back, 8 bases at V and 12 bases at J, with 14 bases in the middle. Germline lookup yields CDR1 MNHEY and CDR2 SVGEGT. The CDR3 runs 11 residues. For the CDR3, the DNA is TGTGCCAGCTCCGAGAAGTTGCGTCAGTACTTC. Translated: CASSEKLRQYF.

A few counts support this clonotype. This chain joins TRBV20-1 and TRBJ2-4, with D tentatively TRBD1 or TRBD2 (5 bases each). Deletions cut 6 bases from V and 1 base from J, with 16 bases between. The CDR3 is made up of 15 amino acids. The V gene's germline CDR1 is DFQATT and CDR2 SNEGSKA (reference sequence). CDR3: CSATGANPAKNIQYF. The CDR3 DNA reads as TGCAGTGCGACCGGGGCCAATCCGGCCAAAAACATTCAGTACTTC.

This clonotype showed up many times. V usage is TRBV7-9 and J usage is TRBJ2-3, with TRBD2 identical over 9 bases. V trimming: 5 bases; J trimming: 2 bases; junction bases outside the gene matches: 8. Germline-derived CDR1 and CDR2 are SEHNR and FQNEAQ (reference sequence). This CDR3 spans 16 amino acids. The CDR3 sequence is CASSRRTSVYTDTQYF. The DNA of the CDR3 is TGTGCCAGCAGCCGAAGGACTAGCGTATACACAGATACGCAGTATTTT.